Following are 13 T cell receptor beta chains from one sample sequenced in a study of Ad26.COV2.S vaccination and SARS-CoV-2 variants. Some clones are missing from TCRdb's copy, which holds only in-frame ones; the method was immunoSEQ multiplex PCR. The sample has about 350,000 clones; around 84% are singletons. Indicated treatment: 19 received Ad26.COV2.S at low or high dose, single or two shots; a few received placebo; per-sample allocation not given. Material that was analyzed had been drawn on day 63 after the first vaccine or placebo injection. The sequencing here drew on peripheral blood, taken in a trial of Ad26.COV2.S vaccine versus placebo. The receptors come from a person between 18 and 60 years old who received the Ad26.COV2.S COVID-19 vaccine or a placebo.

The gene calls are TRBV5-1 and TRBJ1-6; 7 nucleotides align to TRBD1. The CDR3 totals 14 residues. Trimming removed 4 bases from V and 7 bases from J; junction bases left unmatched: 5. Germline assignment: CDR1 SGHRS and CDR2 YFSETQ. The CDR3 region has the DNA TGCGCCAGCAGCCAGACAGGGTACAATTCACCCCTCCACTTT. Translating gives CASSQTGYNSPLHF.

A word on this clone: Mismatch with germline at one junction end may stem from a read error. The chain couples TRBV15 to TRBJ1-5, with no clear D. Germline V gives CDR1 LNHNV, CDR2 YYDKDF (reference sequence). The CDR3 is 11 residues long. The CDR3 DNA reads TGTGCCACCGGCAGAGATCAGCCCCAGCATTTT. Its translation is CATGRDQPQHF.

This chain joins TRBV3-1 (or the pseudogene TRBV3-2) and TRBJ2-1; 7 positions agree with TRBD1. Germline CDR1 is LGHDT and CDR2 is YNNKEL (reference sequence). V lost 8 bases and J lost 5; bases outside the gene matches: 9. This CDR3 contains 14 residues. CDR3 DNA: TGTGCCAGCGGACGACAGGGTTCGGACAATGAGCAGTTCTTC. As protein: CASGRQGSDNEQFF.

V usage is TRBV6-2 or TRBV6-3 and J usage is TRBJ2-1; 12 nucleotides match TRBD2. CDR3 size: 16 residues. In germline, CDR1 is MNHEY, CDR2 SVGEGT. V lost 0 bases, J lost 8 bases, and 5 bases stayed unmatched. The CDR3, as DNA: TGTGCCAGCAGTTACTCGACTAGCGGGAGTTGGGATGAGCAGTTCTTC. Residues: CASSYSTSGSWDEQFF.

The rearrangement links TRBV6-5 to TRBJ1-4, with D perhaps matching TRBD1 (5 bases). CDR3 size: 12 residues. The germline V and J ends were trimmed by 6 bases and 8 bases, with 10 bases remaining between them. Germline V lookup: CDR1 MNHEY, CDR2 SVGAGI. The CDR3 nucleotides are TGTGCCAGCAGATCGGACACGGAAAAACTGTTTTTT. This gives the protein CASRSDTEKLFF.

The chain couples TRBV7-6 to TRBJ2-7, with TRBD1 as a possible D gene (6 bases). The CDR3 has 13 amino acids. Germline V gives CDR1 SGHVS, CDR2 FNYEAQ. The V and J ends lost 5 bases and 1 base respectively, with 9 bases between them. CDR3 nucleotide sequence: TGTGCCAGCAGCACCGGACAGTCCTACGAGCAGTACTTC. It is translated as CASSTGQSYEQYF.

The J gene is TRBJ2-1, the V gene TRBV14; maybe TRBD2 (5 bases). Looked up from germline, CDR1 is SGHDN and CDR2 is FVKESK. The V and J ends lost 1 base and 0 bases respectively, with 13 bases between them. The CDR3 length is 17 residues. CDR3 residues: CASSQAERDHSYNEQFF. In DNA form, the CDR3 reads TGTGCCAGCAGCCAAGCTGAACGGGATCACTCCTACAATGAGCAGTTCTTC. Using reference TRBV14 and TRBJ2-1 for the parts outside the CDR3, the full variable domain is EAGVTQFPSHSVIEKGQTVTLRCDPISGHDNLYWYRRVMGKEIKFLLHFVKESKQDESGMPNNRFLAERTGGTYSTLKVQPAELEDSGVYFCASSQAERDHSYNEQFFGPGTRLTVL.

This CDR3 reads CASRRTVSYEQYF. The CDR3 DNA reads TGCGCCAGCCGGAGGACTGTCTCCTACGAGCAGTACTTC. The chain links TRBV5-1 to TRBJ2-7; a possible D gene is TRBD2 (5 bases). V was shortened by 7 bases and J by 0 bases, with 11 bases between the two germline ends. Per the germline V gene, CDR1 is SGHRS and CDR2 is YFSETQ. The CDR3 consists of 13 residues.

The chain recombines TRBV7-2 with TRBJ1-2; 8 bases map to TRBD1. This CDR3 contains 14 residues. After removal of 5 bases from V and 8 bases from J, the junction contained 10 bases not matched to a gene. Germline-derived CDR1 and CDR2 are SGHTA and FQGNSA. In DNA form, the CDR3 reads TGTGCCAGCAGCCCGTCGGACAGGGAAGGAGGCTACACCTTC. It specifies CASSPSDREGGYTF.

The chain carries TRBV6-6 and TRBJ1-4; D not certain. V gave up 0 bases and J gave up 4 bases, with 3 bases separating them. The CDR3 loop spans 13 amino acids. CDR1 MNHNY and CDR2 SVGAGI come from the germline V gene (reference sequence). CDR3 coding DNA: TGTGCCAGCAGTTACTCTGTTAATGAAAAACTGTTTTTT. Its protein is CASSYSVNEKLFF.

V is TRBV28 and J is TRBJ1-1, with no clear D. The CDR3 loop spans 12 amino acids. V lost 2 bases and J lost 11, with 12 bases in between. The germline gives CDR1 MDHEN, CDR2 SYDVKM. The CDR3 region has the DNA TGTGCCAGCAGTTTACCAGGATTGGAGGCTTTCTTT. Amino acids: CASSLPGLEAFF.

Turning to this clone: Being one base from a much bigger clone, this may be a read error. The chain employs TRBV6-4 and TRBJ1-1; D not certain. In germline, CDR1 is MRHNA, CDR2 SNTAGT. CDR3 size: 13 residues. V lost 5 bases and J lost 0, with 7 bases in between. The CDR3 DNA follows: TGTGCCAGCAGTTACGATATGAACACTGAAGCTTTCTTT. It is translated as CASSYDMNTEAFF.

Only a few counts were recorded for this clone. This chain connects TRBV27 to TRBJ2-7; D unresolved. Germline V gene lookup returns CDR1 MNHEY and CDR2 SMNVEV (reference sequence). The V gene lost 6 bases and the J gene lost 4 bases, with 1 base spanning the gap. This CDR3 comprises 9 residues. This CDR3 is CASRYEQYF. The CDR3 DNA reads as TGTGCCAGCAGGTACGAGCAGTACTTC.